The 9 T cell receptor beta chains reported below all come from one sample, sequenced in a study of T cell repertoires in cytomegalovirus infection. These receptors' antigens are unknown. TCRdb re-derived calls from the reads in MiXCR, one entry per CDR3 protein. The data contain about 120,000 distinct CDR3 sequences, around 10% of them singletons. The material sequenced was PBMCs, sequenced either directly or after in vitro stimulation (not recorded which). These TCRs come from a human donor in good health (CMV status not recorded). Some clones in this sample may be carry-over from other donors' samples.

This clonotype was seen more than once but under ten times. The chain joins TRBV12-3 or TRBV12-4 to TRBJ1-5, with D maybe TRBD1 (5 bases). The V end was cut by 7 bases, the J end by 1 base, with 11 bases between. The CDR3 is made up of 14 amino acids. In DNA, the CDR3 is TGTGCCAGCACCCGTGGGGGGAGCAATCAGCCCCAGCATTTT. The encoded protein is CASTRGGSNQPQHF.

As for this clonotype: A clone one base away is much larger, so this may be a read error. The CDR3 loop is CASSFNLVSVNTGELFF. The CDR3 nucleotides read TGTGCCAGCAGTTTCAACTTGGTGTCTGTGAACACCGGGGAGCTGTTTTTT. This sequence joins TRBV6-5 and TRBJ2-2; D uncertain. The CDR3 extends over 17 amino acids. Trimming removed 4 bases at V and 1 base at J, with 16 bases between. The germline gives CDR1 MNHEY, CDR2 SVGAGI.

This clonotype has at least ten counts. This rearrangement joins TRBV7-2 to TRBJ2-1; the D is unclear. V dropped 5 bases and J dropped 6 bases, with 11 bases sitting between them. The CDR3 spans 13 residues. Germline V gene data show CDR1 as SGHTA and CDR2 as FQGNSA. Written as DNA, the CDR3 is TGTGCCAGCAGCGACACTCTAGGCAATGAGCAGTTCTTC. This sequence encodes CASSDTLGNEQFF.

The J gene is TRBJ2-3, the V gene TRBV6-8; 14 bases are shared with TRBD2. Germline V gene sequence: CDR1 MNHGY, CDR2 SAAAGT. The CDR3 is made up of 17 amino acids. Unmatched junction bases numbered 4, after V lost 2 bases and J lost 3 bases. In nucleotides, the CDR3 is TGTGCCAGCAGTTACGATGGACTAGCGGGAGGAACAGATACGCAGTATTTT. Its translation: CASSYDGLAGGTDTQYF.

The chain couples TRBV14 to TRBJ2-2; no clear D. The CDR3 is 14 residues long. Trimming cost V 5 bases and J 3 bases, with 10 bases left between them. CDR1 and CDR2 from the germline V gene are SGHDN and FVKESK. The chain's CDR3 is CASSEGRYTGELFF. CDR3 in DNA: TGTGCCAGCAGCGAAGGACGGTACACCGGGGAGCTGTTTTTT. Based on the CDR3 plus reference TRBV14 and TRBJ2-2, the full variable domain is EAGVTQFPSHSVIEKGQTVTLRCDPISGHDNLYWYRRVMGKEIKFLLHFVKESKQDESGMPNNRFLAERTGGTYSTLKVQPAELEDSGVYFCASSEGRYTGELFFGEGSRLTVL.

The V gene is TRBV5-1, the J gene TRBJ2-2; 9 positions agree with TRBD2. Per the germline V gene, CDR1 is SGHRS and CDR2 is YFSETQ. Trimming at V came to 3 bases and at J to 3 bases, leaving 15 bases not matched to a gene. The CDR3 has 19 residues. The chain's CDR3 is CASSSRLTSGCHDTGELFF. Written as DNA, the CDR3 is TGCGCCAGCAGCTCGCGTCTAACTAGCGGGTGCCACGACACCGGGGAGCTGTTTTTT.

This clonotype was recorded a few times. The V and J genes are TRBV14 and TRBJ1-1; unclear D gene. The CDR3 covers 13 residues. With 0 bases removed from V and 4 bases from J, the gap between germline ends came to 6 bases. The V gene's germline CDR1 is SGHDN and CDR2 FVKESK. CDR3 nucleotide sequence: TGTGCCAGCAGCCAAGATTTTGCCACTGAAGCTTTCTTT. Amino acid sequence: CASSQDFATEAFF.

The table lists this clonotype with a few counts. This sequence joins TRBV7-2 and TRBJ1-2; D is perhaps TRBD1 (6 bases). The V gene lost 6 bases and the J gene lost 2 bases, with 13 bases spanning the gap. The V gene's germline CDR1 is SGHTA and CDR2 FQGNSA. The CDR3 contains 14 residues. For the CDR3, the DNA is TGTGCCAGCAGTCAGGGGACACGAAACTATGGCTACACCTTC. It codes for CASSQGTRNYGYTF.

The rearrangement joins TRBV28 to TRBJ2-1; D is possibly TRBD1 (6 bases). Germline-derived CDR1 and CDR2 are MDHEN and SYDVKM. Trimming took off 7 bases at V and 0 bases at J, with 16 bases between the two ends. The CDR3 extends over 16 amino acids. The CDR3 loop reads CASIKRTGSSYNEQFF. As DNA, the CDR3 is TGTGCCAGCATTAAAAGAACAGGGAGCTCCTACAATGAGCAGTTCTTC.